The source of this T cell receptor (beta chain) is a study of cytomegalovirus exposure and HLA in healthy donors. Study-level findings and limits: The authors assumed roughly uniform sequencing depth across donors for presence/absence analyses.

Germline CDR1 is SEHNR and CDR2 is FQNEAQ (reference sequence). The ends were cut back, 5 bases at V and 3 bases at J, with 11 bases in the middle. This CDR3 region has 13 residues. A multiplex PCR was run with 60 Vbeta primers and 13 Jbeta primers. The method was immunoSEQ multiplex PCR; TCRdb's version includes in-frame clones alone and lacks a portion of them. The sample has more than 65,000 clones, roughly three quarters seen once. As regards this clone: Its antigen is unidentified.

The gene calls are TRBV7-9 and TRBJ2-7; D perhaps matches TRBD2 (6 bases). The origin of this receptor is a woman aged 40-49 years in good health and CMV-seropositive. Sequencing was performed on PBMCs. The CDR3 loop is CASSRRENYEQYF. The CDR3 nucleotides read TGTGCCAGCAGCCGTCGGGAGAACTACGAGCAGTACTTC.